This T cell receptor beta chain was profiled in a study of CD4 T cells in relation to SARS-CoV-2 and coronaviruses. Study results and caveats: Crossreactivity was assessed only for spike protein, not other viral proteins.

Unexposed donor CD4+ T cells date from about 2011-2018, before the COVID-19 pandemic. Naive and memory CD4+ T cells came from enriched cryopreserved PBMCs. As to this clone: What it recognizes is unknown.

Produced via immunoSEQ multiplex PCR; TCRdb's table is partial and in-frame only. Found here are roughly 68,000 clones, approximately 95% of them singletons; the top ten hold 0.23%. The CDR3 is made up of 17 amino acids. V was pared by 5 bases and J by 7 bases, with 13 bases of the junction left unmatched. CDR1 and CDR2 (germline): KGHSH, LQKENI. Sample: naive CD4+ T cells from PBMCs. As to subset: naive CD4+ T cells isolated by negative enrichment. The origin of this receptor is a human donor in good health. The chain is built from TRBV18 and TRBJ2-1; 11 bases are shared with TRBD1. CDR3 loop: CASSSLPGQGVMNEQFF. As DNA, the CDR3 is TGTGCCAGCTCAAGCCTACCGGGACAGGGGGTGATGAATGAGCAGTTCTTC.